This T cell receptor (beta chain) was found in a study of T cell repertoires in cytomegalovirus infection. Findings and limits, study-wide: The study identified carriers of CMV plus the relevant HLA from cumulative public TCR beta family frequency. Clonotype analysis showed dominance of the ex vivo response by HLA-C-restricted CMV-specific TCR beta clonotypes.

TCRdb reprocessed the reads with MiXCR, giving one entry per CDR3 protein. This table holds about 700,000 distinct CDR3 sequences, around 31% found once. This clonotype was counted a few times. What it binds is unknown. Losses at the gene ends were 6 bases for V and 7 bases for J; bases not matched to a gene: 11. The CDR3 is made up of 15 amino acids. This clonotype originated in a human donor in good health (CMV status not recorded). Some clones in this sample may be carry-over from other donors' samples. This specimen was cultured PBMCs, taken from culture after CMV antigen stimulation. The chain employs TRBV12-3 or TRBV12-4 and TRBJ2-2, with TRBD2 matching 7 bases. The CDR3 nucleotides are TGTGCCAGCAGATCCCTTAGGGAGGGGTTCGGGGAGCTGTTTTTT. Translating it yields CASRSLREGFGELFF.